The 3 T cell receptor beta chains reported below all come from one sample, sequenced in a study of T cells expressing NK-cell markers (TCRdb year 2020). The method behind the library was 5' RACE. Instrument used: Illumina HiSeq 2000. Reads reprocessed by TCRdb are summarized as one entry per CDR3 protein sequence, and DNA is absent. The sample's table covers 300,000 or so distinct CDR3 sequences. 4.2% of the sample goes to the ten largest clones. Sequencing was carried out using blood T cells: a sorted CD56 or NKG2C T cell subset, CD4+ or CD8+ T cells, or bulk PBMC T cells (not recorded which). The receptor source for this set is a woman aged 18-69 years in good health.

This rearrangement joins TRBV5-1 to TRBJ2-1; TCRdb indicates TRBD1, and absent DNA this call remains unverified. This CDR3 spans 14 amino acids. CDR1 SGHRS and CDR2 YFSETQ come from the germline V gene. The CDR3 spells CASSFEGGHNEQFF.

The rearrangement links TRBV7-2 to TRBJ2-5; the TCRdb D gene call, TRBD2, has no DNA to confirm it. CDR3 length equals 15 residues. Germline CDR1 and CDR2: SGHTA and FQGNSA. The CDR3 protein is CASTRGASAQETQYF.

The chain combines TRBV20-1 with TRBJ1-5; TCRdb designates TRBD1, a call that cannot be tested without DNA. The CDR3 totals 15 residues. Germline V gene data show CDR1 as DFQATT and CDR2 as SNEGSKA (reference sequence). CDR3 region: CSARSSQGRNQPQHF.